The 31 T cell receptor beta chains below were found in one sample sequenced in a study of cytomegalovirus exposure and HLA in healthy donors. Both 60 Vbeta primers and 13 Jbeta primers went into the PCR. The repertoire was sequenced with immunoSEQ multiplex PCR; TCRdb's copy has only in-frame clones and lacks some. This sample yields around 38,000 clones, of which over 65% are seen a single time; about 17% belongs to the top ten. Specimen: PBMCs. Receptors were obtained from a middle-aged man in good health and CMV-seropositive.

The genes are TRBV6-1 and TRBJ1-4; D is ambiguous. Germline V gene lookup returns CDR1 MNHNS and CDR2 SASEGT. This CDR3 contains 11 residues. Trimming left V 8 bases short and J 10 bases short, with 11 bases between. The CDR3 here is CASSPRGKLFF. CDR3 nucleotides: TGTGCCAGCTCCCCCCGCGGAAAACTGTTTTTT.

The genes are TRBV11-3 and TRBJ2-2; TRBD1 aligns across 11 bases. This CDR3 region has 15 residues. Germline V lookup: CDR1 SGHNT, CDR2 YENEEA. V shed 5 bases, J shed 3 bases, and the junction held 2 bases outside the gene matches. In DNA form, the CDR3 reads TGTGCCAGCAGCACGGGACAGGGGGACACCGGGGAGCTGTTTTTT. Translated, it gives CASSTGQGDTGELFF.

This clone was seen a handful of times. The CDR3 nucleotides are TGTGCCAGCAGTGAACTACGGGGGGGTCAGAAGACCCAGTACTTC. Amino acid sequence: CASSELRGGQKTQYF. The rearrangement links TRBV2 to TRBJ2-5, with 8 bases aligning to TRBD2. The CDR3 sequence is 15 residues long. Germline CDR1 is SNHLY and CDR2 is FYNNEI. The V segment lost 2 bases and the J segment 6 bases; nucleotides outside the gene matches: 8.

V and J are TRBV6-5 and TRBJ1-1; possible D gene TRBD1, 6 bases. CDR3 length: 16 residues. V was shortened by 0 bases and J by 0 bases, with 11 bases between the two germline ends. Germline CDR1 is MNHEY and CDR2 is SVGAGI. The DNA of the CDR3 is TGTGCCAGCAGTTACTCGCAGGGGTCTTTGAACACTGAAGCTTTCTTT. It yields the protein CASSYSQGSLNTEAFF.

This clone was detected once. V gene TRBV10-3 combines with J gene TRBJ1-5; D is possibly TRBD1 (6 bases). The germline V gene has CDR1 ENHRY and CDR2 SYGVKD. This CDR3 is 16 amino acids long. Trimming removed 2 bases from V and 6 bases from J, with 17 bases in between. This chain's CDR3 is CAISEASTGNIQPQHF. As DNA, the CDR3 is TGTGCCATCAGTGAGGCCTCGACAGGCAACATTCAGCCCCAGCATTTT.

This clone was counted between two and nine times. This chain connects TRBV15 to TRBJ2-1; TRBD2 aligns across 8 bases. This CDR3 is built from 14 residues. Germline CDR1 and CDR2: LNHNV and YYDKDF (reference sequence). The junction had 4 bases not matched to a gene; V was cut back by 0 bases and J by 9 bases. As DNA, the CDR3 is TGTGCCACCAGCAGAGAATACCTAGCGGGTGAGCAGTTCTTC. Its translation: CATSREYLAGEQFF.

CDR3 loop: CASSVSGTNEKLFF. The CDR3, as DNA: TGTGCCAGCAGCGTTTCAGGGACTAATGAAAAACTGTTTTTT. V usage is TRBV9 and J usage is TRBJ1-4; D might be TRBD1 (5 bases). Germline CDR1 reads SGDLS; CDR2 reads YYNGEE. V shed 2 bases and J shed 2 bases, with 7 bases lying between them. The CDR3 extends over 14 amino acids.

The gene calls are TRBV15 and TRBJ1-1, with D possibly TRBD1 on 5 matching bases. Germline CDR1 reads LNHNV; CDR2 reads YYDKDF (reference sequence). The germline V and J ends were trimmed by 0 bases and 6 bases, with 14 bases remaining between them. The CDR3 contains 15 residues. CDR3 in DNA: TGTGCCACCAGCAGAGATCAGGAGGGGATCTCTGAAGCTTTCTTT. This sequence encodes CATSRDQEGISEAFF. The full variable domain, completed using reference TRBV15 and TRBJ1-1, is DAMVIQNPRYQVTQFGKPVTLSCSQTLNHNVMYWYQQKSSQAPKLLFHYYDKDFNNEADTPDNFQSRRPNTSFCFLDIRSPGLGDTAMYLCATSRDQEGISEAFFGQGTRLTVV.

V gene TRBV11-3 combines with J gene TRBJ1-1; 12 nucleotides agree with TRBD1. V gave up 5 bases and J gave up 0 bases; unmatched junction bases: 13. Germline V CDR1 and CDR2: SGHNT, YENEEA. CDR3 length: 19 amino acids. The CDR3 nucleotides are TGTGCCAGCAGCCTCGAAAGGGACAGGGGGCGAAGGATGAACACTGAAGCTTTCTTT. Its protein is CASSLERDRGRRMNTEAFF.

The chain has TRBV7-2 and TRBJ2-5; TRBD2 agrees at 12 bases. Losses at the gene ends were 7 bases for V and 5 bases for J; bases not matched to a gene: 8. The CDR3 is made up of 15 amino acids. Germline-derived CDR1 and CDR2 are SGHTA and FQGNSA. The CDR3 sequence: CASTILAGGGETQYF. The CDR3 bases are TGTGCCAGCACCATACTAGCGGGGGGCGGGGAGACCCAGTACTTC.

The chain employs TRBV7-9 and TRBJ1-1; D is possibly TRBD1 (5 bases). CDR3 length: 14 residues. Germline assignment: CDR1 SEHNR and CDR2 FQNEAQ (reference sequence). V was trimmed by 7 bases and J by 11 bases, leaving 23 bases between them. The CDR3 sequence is CASNPYDSLSIAFF. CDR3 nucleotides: TGTGCCAGCAACCCGTATGACAGTCTCTCTATTGCTTTCTTT.

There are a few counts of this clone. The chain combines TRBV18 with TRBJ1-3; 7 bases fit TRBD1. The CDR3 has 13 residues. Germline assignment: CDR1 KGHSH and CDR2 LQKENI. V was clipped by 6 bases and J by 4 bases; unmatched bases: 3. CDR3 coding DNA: TGTGCCAGCTCGGGACAGTACGGAAACACCATATATTTT. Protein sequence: CASSGQYGNTIYF.

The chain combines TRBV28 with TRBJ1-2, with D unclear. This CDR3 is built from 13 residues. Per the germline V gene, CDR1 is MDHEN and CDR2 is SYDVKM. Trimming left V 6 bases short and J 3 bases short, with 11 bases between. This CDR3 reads CASSERRYYGYTF. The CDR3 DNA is TGTGCCAGCAGCGAAAGGAGATACTATGGCTACACCTTC.

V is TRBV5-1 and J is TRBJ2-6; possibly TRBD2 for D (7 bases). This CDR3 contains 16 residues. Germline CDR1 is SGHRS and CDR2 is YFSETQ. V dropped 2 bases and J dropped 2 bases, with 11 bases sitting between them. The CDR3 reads CASSLTGGTGANVLTF. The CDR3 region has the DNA TGCGCCAGCAGCTTAACGGGGGGCACTGGGGCCAACGTCCTGACTTTC.

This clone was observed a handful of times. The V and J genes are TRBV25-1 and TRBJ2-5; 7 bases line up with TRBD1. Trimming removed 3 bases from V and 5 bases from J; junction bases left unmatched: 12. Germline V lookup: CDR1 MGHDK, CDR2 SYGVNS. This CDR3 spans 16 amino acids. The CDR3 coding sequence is TGTGCCAGCAGTGAGCCGAGAGACAGGGTGCGGGAGACCCAGTACTTC. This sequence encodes CASSEPRDRVRETQYF.

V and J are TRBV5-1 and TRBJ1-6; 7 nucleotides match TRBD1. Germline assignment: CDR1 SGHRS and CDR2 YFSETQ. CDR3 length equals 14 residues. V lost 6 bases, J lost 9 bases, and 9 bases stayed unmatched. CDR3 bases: TGCGCCAGCAACCTACAGGGGTCGAGTTCACCCCTCCACTTT. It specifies CASNLQGSSSPLHF.

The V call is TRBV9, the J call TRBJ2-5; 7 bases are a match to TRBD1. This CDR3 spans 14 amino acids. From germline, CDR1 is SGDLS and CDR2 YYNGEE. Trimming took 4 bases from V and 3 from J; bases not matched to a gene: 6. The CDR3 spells CASSPDGTEETQYF. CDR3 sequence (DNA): TGTGCCAGCAGCCCGGACGGGACAGAAGAGACCCAGTACTTC.

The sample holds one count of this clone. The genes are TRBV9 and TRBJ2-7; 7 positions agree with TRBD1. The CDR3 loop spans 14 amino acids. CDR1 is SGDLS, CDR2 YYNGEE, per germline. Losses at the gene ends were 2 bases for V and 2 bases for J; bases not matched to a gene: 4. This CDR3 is CASSVEGGAYEQYF. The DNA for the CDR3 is TGTGCCAGCAGCGTCGAAGGGGGCGCCTACGAGCAGTACTTC.

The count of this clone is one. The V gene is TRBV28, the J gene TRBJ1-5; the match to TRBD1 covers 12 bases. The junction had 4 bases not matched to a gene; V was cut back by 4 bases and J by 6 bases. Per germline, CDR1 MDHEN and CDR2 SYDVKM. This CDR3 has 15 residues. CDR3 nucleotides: TGTGCCAGCAGTTGGGGACAGGGGGCCGGTCAGCCCCAGCATTTT. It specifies CASSWGQGAGQPQHF.

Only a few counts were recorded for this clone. The CDR3 sequence is CASRVAGAGSQYF. Written as DNA, the CDR3 is TGTGCCAGCAGAGTAGCGGGGGCCGGGTCGCAGTATTTT. The rearrangement uses TRBV6-1 and TRBJ2-3, with TRBD2 matching over 9 bases. This CDR3 is 13 amino acids long. Germline assignment: CDR1 MNHNS and CDR2 SASEGT. Germline trimming cut 6 bases from V and 10 bases from J; bases unmatched to any gene: 8.

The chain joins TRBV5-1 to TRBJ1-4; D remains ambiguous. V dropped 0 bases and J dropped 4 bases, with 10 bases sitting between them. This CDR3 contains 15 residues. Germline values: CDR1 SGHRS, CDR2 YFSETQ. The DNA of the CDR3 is TGCGCCAGCAGCTTGGGGGCGAATGGTAATGAAAAACTGTTTTTT. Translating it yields CASSLGANGNEKLFF. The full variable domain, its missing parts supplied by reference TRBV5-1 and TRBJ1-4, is KAGVTQTPRYLIKTRGQQVTLSCSPISGHRSVSWYQQTPGQGLQFLFEYFSETQRNKGNFPGRFSGRQFSNSRSEMNVSTLELGDSALYLCASSLGANGNEKLFFGSGTQLSVL.

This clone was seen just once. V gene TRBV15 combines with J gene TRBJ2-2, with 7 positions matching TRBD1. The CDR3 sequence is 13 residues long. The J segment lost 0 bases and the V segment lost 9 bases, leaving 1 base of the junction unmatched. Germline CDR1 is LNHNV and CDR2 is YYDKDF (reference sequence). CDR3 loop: CATGQANTGELFF. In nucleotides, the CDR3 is TGTGCCACAGGACAGGCGAACACCGGGGAGCTGTTTTTT.

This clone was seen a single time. CDR3 protein: CASSYSSNQPQHF. The CDR3 nucleotides are TGTGCCAGCAGTTACAGTAGCAATCAGCCCCAGCATTTT. The rearrangement links TRBV28 to TRBJ1-5; D unclear. This CDR3 comprises 13 residues. V was trimmed by 4 bases and J by 0 bases, leaving 4 bases between them. CDR1 is MDHEN, CDR2 SYDVKM, per germline.

The CDR3 here is CASSTQGNYGYTF. For the CDR3, the DNA is TGTGCCAGCAGTACTCAGGGAAACTATGGCTACACCTTC. The rearrangement uses TRBV2 and TRBJ1-2; perhaps TRBD1 as D (5 bases). This CDR3 region has 13 residues. Germline V gene data show CDR1 as SNHLY and CDR2 as FYNNEI. The V and J ends lost 5 bases and 2 bases respectively, with 9 bases between them.

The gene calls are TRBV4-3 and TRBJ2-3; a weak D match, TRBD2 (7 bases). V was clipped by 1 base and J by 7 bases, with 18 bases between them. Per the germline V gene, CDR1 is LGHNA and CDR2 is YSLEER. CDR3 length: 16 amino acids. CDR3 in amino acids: CASSQGTGGPTHTQYF. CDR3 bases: TGCGCCAGCAGCCAAGGGACCGGGGGGCCCACTCATACGCAGTATTTT.

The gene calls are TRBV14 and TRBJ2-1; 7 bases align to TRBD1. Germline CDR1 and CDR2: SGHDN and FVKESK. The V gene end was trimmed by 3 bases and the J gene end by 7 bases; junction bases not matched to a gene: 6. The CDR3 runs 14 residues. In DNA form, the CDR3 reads TGTGCCAGCAGCCAGCCGACAGGGTTTAATGAGCAGTTCTTC. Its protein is CASSQPTGFNEQFF. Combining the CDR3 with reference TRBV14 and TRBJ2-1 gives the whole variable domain EAGVTQFPSHSVIEKGQTVTLRCDPISGHDNLYWYRRVMGKEIKFLLHFVKESKQDESGMPNNRFLAERTGGTYSTLKVQPAELEDSGVYFCASSQPTGFNEQFFGPGTRLTVL.

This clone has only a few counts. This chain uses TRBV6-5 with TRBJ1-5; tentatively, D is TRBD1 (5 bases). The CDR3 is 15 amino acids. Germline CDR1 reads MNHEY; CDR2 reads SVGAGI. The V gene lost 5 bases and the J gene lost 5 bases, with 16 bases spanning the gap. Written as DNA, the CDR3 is TGTGCCAGCAGTCCGGGCCCGGGGGGGGATCAGCCCCAGCATTTT. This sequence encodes CASSPGPGGDQPQHF.

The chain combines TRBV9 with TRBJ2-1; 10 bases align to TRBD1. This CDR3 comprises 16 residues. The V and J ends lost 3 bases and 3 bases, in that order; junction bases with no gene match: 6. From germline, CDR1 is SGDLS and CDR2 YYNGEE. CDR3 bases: TGTGCCAGCAGCGATACGACAGGGGGCTACTACAATGAGCAGTTCTTC. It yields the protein CASSDTTGGYYNEQFF.

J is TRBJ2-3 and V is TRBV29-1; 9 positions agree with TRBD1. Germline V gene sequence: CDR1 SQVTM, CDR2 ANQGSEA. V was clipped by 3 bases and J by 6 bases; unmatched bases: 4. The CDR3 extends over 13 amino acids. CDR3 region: CSVETGGRDTQYF. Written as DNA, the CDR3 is TGCAGCGTTGAGACAGGGGGTCGGGATACGCAGTATTTT.

CDR3 in DNA: TGTGCCAGCAGTACTCCGGGACAGGGGACGGGCTACACCTTC. Protein sequence: CASSTPGQGTGYTF. The rearrangement links TRBV28 to TRBJ1-2; 10 positions agree with TRBD1. The CDR3 is made up of 14 amino acids. The V segment lost 5 bases and the J segment 8 bases; nucleotides outside the gene matches: 8. CDR1 is MDHEN and CDR2 is SYDVKM in the germline V gene.

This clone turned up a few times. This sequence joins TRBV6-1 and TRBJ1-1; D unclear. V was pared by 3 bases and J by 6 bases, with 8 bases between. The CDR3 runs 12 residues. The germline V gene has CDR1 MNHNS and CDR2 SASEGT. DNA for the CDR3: TGTGCCAGCAGTGAGTACCAGGCTGAAGCTTTCTTT. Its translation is CASSEYQAEAFF.